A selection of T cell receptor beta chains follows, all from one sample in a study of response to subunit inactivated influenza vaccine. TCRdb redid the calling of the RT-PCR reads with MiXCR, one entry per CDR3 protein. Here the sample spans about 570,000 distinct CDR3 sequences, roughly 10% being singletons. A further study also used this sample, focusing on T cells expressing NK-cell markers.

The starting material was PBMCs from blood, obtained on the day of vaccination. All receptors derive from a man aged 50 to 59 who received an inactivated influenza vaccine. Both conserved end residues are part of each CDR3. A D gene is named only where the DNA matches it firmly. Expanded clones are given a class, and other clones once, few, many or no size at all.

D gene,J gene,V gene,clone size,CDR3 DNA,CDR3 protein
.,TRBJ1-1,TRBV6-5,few,TGTGCCAGCAGTTACAATACCGGGGGTTCCACTGAAGCTTTCTTT,CASSYNTGGSTEAFF
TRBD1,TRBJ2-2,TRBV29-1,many,TGCAGCGTTCAAGACAGGGCGAACACCGGGGAGCTGTTTTTT,CSVQDRANTGELFF
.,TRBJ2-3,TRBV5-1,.,TGCGCCAGCAGCTTGGGGGACGTTGGAGATACGCAGTATTTT,CASSLGDVGDTQYF
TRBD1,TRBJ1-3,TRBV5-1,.,TGCGCCAGCAGCTCCATGGGACAGGCTGCCTCTGGAAACACCATATATTTT,CASSSMGQAASGNTIYF
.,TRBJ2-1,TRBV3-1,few,TGTGCCAGCAGCCAAGATCAGGTCCCCCACAATGAGCAGTTCTTC,CASSQDQVPHNEQFF
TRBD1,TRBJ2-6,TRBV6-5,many,TGTGCCAGCAGTTACTCGGGGACAGGGTTCTCCGGGGCCAACGTCCTGACTTTC,CASSYSGTGFSGANVLTF
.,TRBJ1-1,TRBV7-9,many,TGTGCCAGCAGCTCAGGGAGGGTAATAACTGAAGCTTTCTTT,CASSSGRVITEAFF
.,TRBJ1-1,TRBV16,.,TGTGCCAGCAGCCAAGTCCGGGCAGACAACACTGAAGCTTTCTTT,CASSQVRADNTEAFF
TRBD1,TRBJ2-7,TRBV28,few,TGTGCCAGCAGTGTCGGACAGGATCACTACGAGCAGTACTTC,CASSVGQDHYEQYF
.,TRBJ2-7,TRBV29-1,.,TGCAGCGTTCAGCCTACTGGGGGCTACGAGCAGTACTTC,CSVQPTGGYEQYF
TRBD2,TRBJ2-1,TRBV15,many,TGTGCCACCAGCGCCCTAGCGGGAGGTTACAATGAGCAGTTCTTC,CATSALAGGYNEQFF
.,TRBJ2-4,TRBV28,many,TGTGCCAGCAGTTTACTTACCCCAGGAACAGGGAACATTCAGTACTTC,CASSLLTPGTGNIQYF
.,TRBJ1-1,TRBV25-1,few,TGTGCCAGCAGTGAATATCACCCGGCGAAGGCTGAAGCTTTCTTT,CASSEYHPAKAEAFF
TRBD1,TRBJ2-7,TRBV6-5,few,TGTGCCAGCAGTTACGAACCCCGGGGACAGACCTACGAGCAGTACTTC,CASSYEPRGQTYEQYF
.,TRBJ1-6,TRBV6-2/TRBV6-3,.,TGTGCCAGCAGTTTGACAAGCGATAATTCACCCCTCCACTTT,CASSLTSDNSPLHF
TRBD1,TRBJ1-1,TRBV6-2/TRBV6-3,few,TGTGCCAGCAGTCAGGACAGGGACTACACTGAAGCTTTCTTT,CASSQDRDYTEAFF
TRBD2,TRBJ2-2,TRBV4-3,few,TGCGCCAGCAGCCCGCGAGACCGACTAGCGGGGGGGCCCCATGGGGAGCTGTTTTTT,CASSPRDRLAGGPHGELFF
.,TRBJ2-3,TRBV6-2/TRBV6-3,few,TGTGCCAGTTTGGGCCGGGGCCGGGGCACAGATACGCAGTATTTT,CASLGRGRGTDTQYF